The 3 T cell receptor beta chains in this list originate from one sample, sequenced in a study of pediatric ulcerative colitis. Data came from immunoSEQ multiplex PCR; TCRdb stores just in-frame clones and leaves some out. Of tens of thousands of clones detected, 55% to 85% appear once; the ten largest clones hold 7.5% to 9%. During colonoscopy, one to two rectal pinch biopsies were collected. What was sequenced was gut tissue. The receptors shown here come from a boy between 10 and 17 years old with severe ulcerative colitis.

J is TRBJ1-2 and V is TRBV6-5; D is undetermined. The germline V and J ends were trimmed by 5 bases and 3 bases, with 7 bases remaining between them. CDR1 is MNHEY, CDR2 SVGAGI, per germline. The CDR3 spans 12 residues. Written as DNA, the CDR3 is TGTGCCAGCAGTCCCCTAGACTATGGCTACACCTTC. Translation: CASSPLDYGYTF.

The J gene is TRBJ2-7, the V gene TRBV6-1, with D unclear. This CDR3 has 14 residues. Trimming stripped 4 bases from V and 2 bases from J, with 12 bases between. CDR1 MNHNS and CDR2 SASEGT come from the germline V gene. The CDR3 DNA sequence: TGTGCCAGCAGTGTGGGATCAGCTACCTACGAGCAGTACTTC. This codes for CASSVGSATYEQYF.

Worth noting for this clone: One end of the junction varies from germline; a read error may be responsible. The gene calls are TRBV7-7 and TRBJ2-1; possibly TRBD1 or TRBD2 for D (5 bases each). Germline-derived CDR1 and CDR2 are SSHAT and FNYEAQ (reference sequence). The CDR3 extends over 16 amino acids. CDR3 amino acids: CASSPRGQGPGNEQFF. The DNA for the CDR3 is TGTGCTAGCAGCCCACGAGGCCAGGGACCTGGCAATGAGCAGTTCTTC.